The text below deals with one TCR beta chain. The antigen remains undetermined. Germline V gene data show CDR1 as MNHEY and CDR2 as SVGEGT. Trimming removed 5 bases from V and 0 bases from J, with 13 bases in between. The CDR3 extends over 16 amino acids. MiXCR, run by TCRdb on the 5' RACE reads, gives a single entry per CDR3 protein. Of just under 600,000 distinct CDR3 sequences in the sample, about 13% were seen once. The data are from a study of T cells after yellow fever vaccination. The wider study: In the case of low-cell-number fractions, SMART-Seq v4 Ultra Low Input was used for preparation. Study-wide results and limits: A minor fraction of clonotypes spanned both CD4 and CD8 compartments. A faster peak, day 5 versus 15, was reached by the weaker secondary response.

The V and J genes are TRBV6-2 or TRBV6-3 and TRBJ2-2, with D tentatively TRBD1 or TRBD2 (5 bases each). This specimen consisted of PBMCs, obtained on the day of the yellow fever booster vaccination. This sequence originates from a young man who received the YFV17D yellow fever vaccine. The CDR3 DNA sequence: TGTGCCAGCAGTACCCCCGGGACGACGAACACCGGGGAGCTGTTTTTT. Translating it yields CASSTPGTTNTGELFF.